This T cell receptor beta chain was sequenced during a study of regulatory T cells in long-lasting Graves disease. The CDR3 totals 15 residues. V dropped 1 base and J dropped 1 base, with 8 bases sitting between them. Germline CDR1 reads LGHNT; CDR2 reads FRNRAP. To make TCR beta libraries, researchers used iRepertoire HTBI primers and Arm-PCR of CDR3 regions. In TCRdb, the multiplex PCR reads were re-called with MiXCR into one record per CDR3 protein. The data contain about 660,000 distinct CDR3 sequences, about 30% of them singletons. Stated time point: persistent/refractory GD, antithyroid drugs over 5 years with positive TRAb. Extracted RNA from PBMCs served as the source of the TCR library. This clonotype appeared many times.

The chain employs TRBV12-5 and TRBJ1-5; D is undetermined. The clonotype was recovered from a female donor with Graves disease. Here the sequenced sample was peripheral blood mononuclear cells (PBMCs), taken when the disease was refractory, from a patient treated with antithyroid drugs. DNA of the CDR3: TGTGCTAGTGGTTTGGCCCGTATAAGCAATCAGCCCCAGCATTTT. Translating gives CASGLARISNQPQHF.